This is a list of T cell receptor beta chains from one sample in a study of blood T cells in healthy people across ages. A single record per CDR3 protein comes from TCRdb applying MiXCR to the 5' RACE reads. The sample holds about 1 million distinct CDR3 sequences, 25% seen once. These data also formed part of another study, on T cells of mothers and their children.

The sample comprised blood. These receptors all stem from a girl aged 2 to 10 in good health. CDR3s include the opening cysteine and the closing phenylalanine or tryptophan. D genes are given only for firm matches. Clone size, where shown, is once, few, many, or a class for clones that have expanded.

j_gene,v_gene,abundance,d_gene,CDR3nt,CDR3aa
TRBJ2-1,TRBV12-3/TRBV12-4,once,.,TGTGCCAGCGGTCGGACACCGACTGGCTTCAATGAGCAGTTCTTC,CASGRTPTGFNEQFF
TRBJ2-1,TRBV4-2,.,TRBD1,TGTGCCAGCAGCCAAGCTACAGGGGGCGGTCGCCAGTTCTTC,CASSQATGGGRQFF
TRBJ2-1,TRBV10-2,.,.,TGCGCCAGCAGTGAGTCGTTCGGATACAATGAGCAGTTCTTC,CASSESFGYNEQFF
TRBJ2-7,TRBV4-3,once,TRBD1,TGCGCCAGCAGCTCGGTACAGGGGATTGCCTACGAGCAGTACTTC,CASSSVQGIAYEQYF
TRBJ2-5,TRBV4-1,few,TRBD2,TGCGCCAGCAGCCAAGATCCCAGCGGGGGGGAGACCCAGTACTTC,CASSQDPSGGETQYF
TRBJ2-6,TRBV3-1,.,TRBD1,TGTGCCAGCAAAAGAGGGACAGGGGGCTCTGGGGCCAACGTCCTGACTTTC,CASKRGTGGSGANVLTF
TRBJ1-2,TRBV10-3,.,.,TGTGCCATTGACGGGACCACAAGCGATGGCTACACCTTC,CAIDGTTSDGYTF
TRBJ2-7,TRBV24-1,.,TRBD1,TGTGCCACCAGTCCCACCGGGACAGGGTTCTACGAGCAGTACTTC,CATSPTGTGFYEQYF
TRBJ2-7,TRBV29-1,.,TRBD1,TGCAGCGTTGAGGGTGGGACAGTCTCCTACGAGCAGTACTTC,CSVEGGTVSYEQYF
TRBJ2-2,TRBV29-1,.,.,TGCAGCGTTTTCGATTTGGGGGGGCTGTTTTTT,CSVFDLGGLFF
TRBJ2-5,TRBV29-1,many,TRBD1,TGCAGCGTTGAAGAGACAGGGGGGGAGACCCAGTACTTC,CSVEETGGETQYF
TRBJ2-5,TRBV14,few,.,TGTGCCAGCAGCCGAACTGGGGTTAGGGAGACCCAGTACTTC,CASSRTGVRETQYF
TRBJ1-1,TRBV2,.,.,TGTGCCAGTACCGGCAGGGTTAGGGCTTTCTTT,CASTGRVRAFF
TRBJ2-7,TRBV11-2,few,TRBD1,TGTGCCAGCAGCGATCAAATTGGGACAGCCGCCTACGAGCAGTACTTC,CASSDQIGTAAYEQYF
TRBJ1-4,TRBV11-1,few,.,TGTGCCAGCAGCTTAACGGCCGAGGAAAAACTGTTTTTT,CASSLTAEEKLFF
TRBJ1-2,TRBV20-1,few,TRBD1,TGCAGTGCTCCGACAGGGATGCTCGATGGCTACACCTTC,CSAPTGMLDGYTF
TRBJ1-4,TRBV4-1,.,.,TGCGCCAGCAGCCAAGGTCCCGGCGAGGGTGAAAAACTGTTTTTT,CASSQGPGEGEKLFF
TRBJ2-2,TRBV11-2,few,.,TGTGCCAGCAGCTTTGGAGGGGTGCTCCGGACCGGGGAGCTGTTTTTT,CASSFGGVLRTGELFF